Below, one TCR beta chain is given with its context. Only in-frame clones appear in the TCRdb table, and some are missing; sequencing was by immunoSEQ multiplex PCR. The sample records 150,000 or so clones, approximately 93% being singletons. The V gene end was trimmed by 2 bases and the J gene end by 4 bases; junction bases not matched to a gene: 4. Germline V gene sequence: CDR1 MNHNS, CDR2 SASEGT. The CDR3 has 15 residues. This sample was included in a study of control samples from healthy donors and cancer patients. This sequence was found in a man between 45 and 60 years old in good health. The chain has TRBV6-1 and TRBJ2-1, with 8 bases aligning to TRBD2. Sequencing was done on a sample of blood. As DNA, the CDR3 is TGTGCCAGCAGTGAATTGGGGACTAGATACAATGAGCAGTTCTTC. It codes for CASSELGTRYNEQFF.